The 22 T cell receptor beta chains below all came from one sample that was sequenced in a study of blood T cell repertoires in COVID-19. The data were produced by immunoSEQ multiplex PCR, yet TCRdb's version contains in-frame clones alone and is incomplete. Here the sample spans about 190,000 clones, 75% to 90% being singletons. The sample taken for sequencing was peripheral blood. The receptors originated from a man aged 40-49 years with acute or convalescent COVID-19.

The V call is TRBV7-6, the J call TRBJ2-7, with D possibly matching TRBD1 (7 bases). V was clipped by 4 bases and J by 1 base, with 11 bases between them. Looked up from germline, CDR1 is SGHVS and CDR2 is FNYEAQ. This CDR3 region has 14 residues. CDR3 amino acids: CASSSTGRSYEQYF. The CDR3 DNA reads as TGTGCCAGCAGCTCGACAGGGAGGTCCTACGAGCAGTACTTC.

In nucleotides, the CDR3 is TGTGCCAGCAGCTTGGCTAGCGGAGGGGAGCAGTACTTC. Its protein is CASSLASGGEQYF. This chain connects TRBV5-6 to TRBJ2-7; 7 bases agree with TRBD2. The CDR3 is 13 amino acids. Trimming removed 0 bases from V and 7 bases from J; junction bases left unmatched: 4. Germline V gene data show CDR1 as SGHDT and CDR2 as YYEEEE.

The chain combines TRBV9 with TRBJ1-6; D is undetermined. Per germline, CDR1 SGDLS and CDR2 YYNGEE. V lost 7 bases to trimming and J lost 0 bases, with 11 bases between them. The CDR3 has 15 amino acids. This chain's CDR3 is CASAAGSSYNSPLHF. In nucleotides, the CDR3 is TGTGCCAGCGCGGCCGGGAGCTCCTATAATTCACCCCTCCACTTT.

The chain links TRBV5-1 to TRBJ1-6, with D unresolved. The CDR3 runs to 17 residues. In germline, CDR1 is SGHRS, CDR2 YFSETQ. Trimming removed 0 bases at V and 10 bases at J, with 20 bases between. The CDR3 DNA sequence: TGCGCCAGCAGCTTGGTTTTACGAGGGCCCCGTCACTCACCCCTCCACTTT. Translation gives CASSLVLRGPRHSPLHF.

Here the CDR3 reads CATSRESPQHRDGYTF. In nucleotides, the CDR3 is TGTGCCACCAGCAGAGAAAGTCCCCAACACAGGGATGGCTACACCTTC. The V and J genes are TRBV15 and TRBJ1-2; D is perhaps TRBD1 (6 bases). This CDR3 region has 16 residues. The V gene lost 0 bases and the J gene lost 6 bases, with 17 bases spanning the gap. In germline, CDR1 is LNHNV, CDR2 YYDKDF (reference sequence).

The V and J genes are TRBV11-2 and TRBJ1-1; a weak D match, TRBD1 (6 bases). The germline gives CDR1 SGHAT, CDR2 FQNNGV. V was clipped by 3 bases and J by 1 base, with 9 bases between them. The CDR3 contains 14 residues. The CDR3 DNA reads as TGTGCCAGCAGCTTCTTGGACAGGAACACTGAAGCTTTCTTT. This sequence encodes CASSFLDRNTEAFF. The full variable domain, in which reference TRBV11-2 and TRBJ1-1 provide the parts outside the CDR3, is EAGVAQSPRYKIIEKRQSVAFWCNPISGHATLYWYQQILGQGPKLLIQFQNNGVVDDSQLPKDRFSAERLKGVDSTLKIQPAKLEDSAVYLCASSFLDRNTEAFFGQGTRLTVV.

This sequence joins TRBV18 and TRBJ1-1, with D hard to call. Per the germline V gene, CDR1 is KGHSH and CDR2 is LQKENI. There are 12 residues in the CDR3. Trimming took 4 bases from V and 3 from J, leaving 6 bases between them. CDR3 loop: CASSQSHTEAFF. CDR3 nucleotide sequence: TGTGCCAGCTCACAATCTCACACTGAAGCTTTCTTT.

This clone was seen just once. J is TRBJ1-4 and V is TRBV2; 8 nucleotides line up with TRBD1. The CDR3 length is 14 residues. V shed 6 bases and J 7 bases; nucleotides not matched to a gene: 7. From germline, CDR1 is SNHLY and CDR2 FYNNEI. The DNA of the CDR3 is TGTGCCAGCAGGGATACAGGGGGAGGTGAAAAACTGTTTTTT. Protein product: CASRDTGGGEKLFF.

In its sample, this clone was seen once. The chain couples TRBV28 to TRBJ1-1; D is unresolved. The germline V gene encodes CDR1 MDHEN and CDR2 SYDVKM. Trimming took 3 bases from V and 1 from J, leaving 12 bases between them. The CDR3 totals 15 residues. The CDR3 loop is CASSLLDGGNTEAFF. The CDR3 nucleotides read TGTGCCAGCAGTTTGCTGGACGGAGGGAACACTGAAGCTTTCTTT.

This chain uses TRBV5-5 with TRBJ2-1; TRBD1 matches at 7 bases. The CDR3 extends over 15 amino acids. The ends lost 4 bases at V and 6 bases at J; junction bases unmatched: 10. From germline, CDR1 is SGHKS and CDR2 YYEKEE (reference sequence). The CDR3 nucleotides are TGTGCCAGCAGCGTAAGGGGGCTTTTAAGCAATGAGCAGTTCTTC. Amino acids: CASSVRGLLSNEQFF. Together with reference TRBV5-5 and TRBJ2-1, the CDR3 gives the full variable domain: DAGVTQSPTHLIKTRGQQVTLRCSPISGHKSVSWYQQVLGQGPQFIFQYYEKEERGRGNFPDRFSARQFPNYSSELNVNALLLGDSALYLCASSVRGLLSNEQFFGPGTRLTVL.

This chain connects TRBV7-3 to TRBJ2-7; 11 nucleotides align to TRBD2. The CDR3 has 14 residues. Germline CDR1 and CDR2: SGHTA and FQGTGA. Trimming took 2 bases from V and 5 from J; bases not matched to a gene: 2. CDR3 protein: CASSLGGLADEQYF. Here the CDR3 DNA reads TGTGCCAGCAGCTTAGGGGGACTAGCGGACGAGCAGTACTTC.

This chain links TRBV5-6 with TRBJ2-1; D remains ambiguous. Trimming removed 0 bases at V and 0 bases at J, with 10 bases between. Per the germline V gene, CDR1 is SGHDT and CDR2 is YYEEEE. The CDR3 covers 16 residues. The CDR3 nucleotides read TGTGCCAGCAGCTTGGTTGGGCCGAGCTCCTACAATGAGCAGTTCTTC. Translation gives CASSLVGPSSYNEQFF.

The V gene is TRBV4-1, the J gene TRBJ2-3, with TRBD1 identical over 7 bases. Germline-derived CDR1 and CDR2 are MGHRA and YSYEKL. The CDR3 is 15 residues long. V lost 0 bases, J lost 3 bases, and 3 bases stayed unmatched. The CDR3 region is CASSQEDRNTDTQYF. The DNA of the CDR3 is TGCGCCAGCAGCCAAGAGGACAGGAATACAGATACGCAGTATTTT.

The V gene is TRBV30, the J gene TRBJ1-5; 11 bases are shared with TRBD1. This CDR3 spans 14 amino acids. Germline loops: CDR1 GTSNPN, CDR2 SVGIG (reference sequence). V dropped 2 bases and J dropped 6; count of bases not matched to a gene: 3. CDR3 residues: CAWSLGTGGQPQHF. The CDR3 DNA sequence: TGTGCCTGGAGTTTAGGGACAGGGGGTCAGCCCCAGCATTTT.

This chain uses TRBV4-2 with TRBJ1-2; perhaps TRBD1 as D (5 bases). V was cut by 1 base and J by 5 bases, with 8 bases left in between. This CDR3 is built from 13 residues. Germline V gene sequence: CDR1 LGHNA, CDR2 YNFKEQ. CDR3 amino acids: CASSQGRDYGYTF. DNA of the CDR3: TGTGCCAGCAGCCAAGGCAGGGATTATGGCTACACCTTC.

The gene calls are TRBV6-5 and TRBJ2-7, with 9 bases matching TRBD2. Germline assignment: CDR1 MNHEY and CDR2 SVGAGI. The CDR3 contains 15 residues. V shed 6 bases, J shed 0 bases, and the junction held 6 bases outside the gene matches. The CDR3 DNA sequence: TGTGCCAGCAGACCGCTAGCGGGGAGCTCCTACGAGCAGTACTTC. The encoded protein is CASRPLAGSSYEQYF.

This chain connects TRBV5-6 to TRBJ2-4, with 10 positions matching TRBD1. V was pared by 9 bases and J by 0 bases, with 6 bases of the junction left unmatched. Germline V CDR1 and CDR2: SGHDT, YYEEEE. The CDR3 is 15 amino acids. CDR3 nucleotide sequence: TGTGCCACCACGACAGGGGGCGCAGCCAAAAACATTCAGTACTTC. Amino acid sequence: CATTTGGAAKNIQYF.

The chain employs TRBV5-6 and TRBJ1-1, with D perhaps matching TRBD1 (5 bases). Germline V gene sequence: CDR1 SGHDT, CDR2 YYEEEE. The CDR3 length is 14 residues. V lost 3 bases, J lost 5 bases, and 14 bases lay in between. The CDR3: CASSYLGDLTEAFF. The CDR3 DNA is TGTGCCAGCAGCTATCTAGGGGATTTGACTGAAGCTTTCTTT. Together with reference TRBV5-6 and TRBJ1-1, the CDR3 gives the full variable domain: DAGVTQSPTHLIKTRGQQVTLRCSPKSGHDTVSWYQQALGQGPQFIFQYYEEEERQRGNFPDRFSGHQFPNYSSELNVNALLLGDSALYLCASSYLGDLTEAFFGQGTRLTVV.

The chain carries TRBV15 and TRBJ2-7; D possibly corresponds to TRBD2 (6 bases). The germline V gene has CDR1 LNHNV and CDR2 YYDKDF (reference sequence). V lost 0 bases and J lost 3, with 12 bases in between. This CDR3 has 15 amino acids. The CDR3: CATSRERGLLYEQYF. The CDR3 DNA sequence: TGTGCCACCAGCAGAGAAAGGGGACTCCTCTACGAGCAGTACTTC.

The genes are TRBV28 and TRBJ1-5; D is unresolved. V lost 3 bases and J lost 5, with 20 bases in between. Germline loops: CDR1 MDHEN, CDR2 SYDVKM. The CDR3 sequence is 17 residues long. The CDR3 reads CASSFDPKIEGDQPQHF. DNA for the CDR3: TGTGCCAGCAGTTTTGACCCAAAGATAGAGGGAGATCAGCCCCAGCATTTT. Drawing the rest from reference TRBV28 and TRBJ1-5, the complete variable domain is DVKVTQSSRYLVKRTGEKVFLECVQDMDHENMFWYRQDPGLGLRLIYFSYDVKMKEKGDIPEGYSVSREKKERFSLILESASTNQTSMYLCASSFDPKIEGDQPQHFGDGTRLSIL.

The V gene is TRBV28, the J gene TRBJ1-1, with a possible D match to TRBD1 (5 bases). The CDR3 is 14 amino acids. Germline CDR1 reads MDHEN; CDR2 reads SYDVKM. Trimming left V 5 bases short and J 4 bases short, with 14 bases between. The DNA of the CDR3 is TGTGCCAGCAGTCATGGGACTCGGGGCACTGAAGCTTTCTTT. Protein: CASSHGTRGTEAFF.

The rearrangement uses TRBV29-1 and TRBJ2-7; D might be TRBD1 (8 bases). V lost 4 bases to trimming and J lost 2 bases, with 15 bases between them. CDR1 is SQVTM and CDR2 is ANQGSEA in the germline V gene. This CDR3 has 14 amino acids. The DNA for the CDR3 is TGCAGCGTTGTCCGGACAGGGACTACCTACGAGCAGTACTTC. Protein sequence: CSVVRTGTTYEQYF.